In its sample, the clone carrying this T cell receptor (beta chain) was seen a few times. Antigen: not known. The data derive from a study of T cells after yellow fever vaccination. The V end lost 7 bases, the J end lost 3 bases, and 8 bases lay between the germline ends. CDR1 is ENHRY, CDR2 SYGVKD, per germline. This CDR3 contains 12 residues. Using its own MiXCR run on the 5' RACE reads, TCRdb lists one record per CDR3 protein. The table shows 510,000 or so distinct CDR3 sequences, with roughly 19% occurring only once. General study points: Weaker in magnitude, the secondary response showed a faster peak on day 5 versus 15.

The TCR sequence derives from a man aged 30-40 years who received the YFV17D yellow fever vaccine. The sequencing here drew on PBMCs, taken 15 days after the yellow fever booster vaccination. This chain links TRBV10-3 with TRBJ2-3; no clear D. The CDR3 region has the DNA TGTGCCATCAAGCTGGAGACAGATACGCAGTATTTT. Its protein is CAIKLETDTQYF.